This T cell receptor (beta chain) was recorded in a study of shared clonotypes between healthy human individuals. Germline values: CDR1 LNHDA, CDR2 SQIVND (reference sequence). Trimming took 4 bases from V and 4 from J; bases not matched to a gene: 13. The CDR3 loop spans 16 amino acids. In the authors' workflow: Because ImmunoSEQ provided only junction sequences with no quality scores, the filtering differed. This table comes from immunoSEQ multiplex PCR, and its TCRdb copy is limited to in-frame clones, with some not included. The V and J calls and the clone size are those of that table, but D and trimming were determined from the DNA. The table includes 650,000 to 700,000 clones, about 90% detected once. Within Nashville, Tennessee resided all donors, each a Caucasian adult.

The sequenced sample consisted of memory CD8+ T cells from PBMCs. Described subset: CD45RO+ cells pooled with CCR7-negative TemRA cells. The chain carries TRBV19 and TRBJ2-7; 7 bases are shared with TRBD1. The sequence was collected from a man in his late teens or twenties in good health. Some clones in this sample may be carry-over from other donors' samples. In DNA form, the CDR3 reads TGTGCCAGTAGTACCCGTGACAGGGAAGTCCCATACGAGCAGTACTTC. Amino acid sequence: CASSTRDREVPYEQYF.